These 16 T cell receptor beta chains were all obtained from the same sample, sequenced in a study of blood T cell repertoires in COVID-19 (dated by TCRdb to 2018 to 2021). The library was built by means of the immunoSEQ multiplex PCR assay. The immuneACCESS repertoire file appears here via TCRdb, limited to in-frame rearrangements. These files lack a portion of the clones; in checked studies, under half of the deficit traces to unresolved V genes, and the cause of the others is not known. This sample holds more than 45,000 clones; 75% to 95% were observed only once. Of the sample, roughly 6% falls within the top ten clones. The specimen was peripheral blood. All receptors derive from a man between 65 and 85 years old with active COVID-19.

The DNA for the CDR3 is TGTGCCAGCAGCCGAGACGGACTAGAGCAAGAGACCCAGTACTTC. Its protein product is CASSRDGLEQETQYF. The chain carries TRBV7-9 and TRBJ2-5; 7 bases line up with TRBD2. Germline V gene lookup returns CDR1 SEHNR and CDR2 FQNEAQ (reference sequence). V shed 5 bases, J shed 2 bases, and the junction held 8 bases outside the gene matches. The length of the CDR3 is 15 residues.

The chain is built from TRBV5-1 and TRBJ2-3; no clear D gene. The CDR3 contains 14 residues. CDR1 is SGHRS, CDR2 YFSETQ, per germline. The V end was cut by 0 bases, the J end by 8 bases, with 13 bases between. The CDR3 DNA is TGCGCCAGCAGCTTGGACGGTCCCACGGGTACGCAGTATTTT. It encodes CASSLDGPTGTQYF.

This clone was seen once. V is TRBV10-3 and J is TRBJ2-7; TRBD1 aligns across 7 bases. Germline trimming cut 10 bases from V and 3 bases from J; bases unmatched to any gene: 15. This CDR3 has 15 residues. Germline V gene sequence: CDR1 ENHRY, CDR2 SYGVKD. CDR3 amino acids: CATLDLVSGGYEQYF. CDR3 DNA sequence: TGTGCCACCTTAGATCTCGTATCAGGGGGCTACGAGCAGTACTTC.

For the CDR3, the DNA is TGTGCCAGCAGCTCCTCCCCAGGGCTTGGGGAAAAACTGTTTTTT. The encoded protein is CASSSSPGLGEKLFF. The chain has TRBV7-2 and TRBJ1-4; D might be TRBD1 (5 bases). The germline gives CDR1 SGHTA, CDR2 FQGNSA. V dropped 4 bases and J dropped 8 bases, with 17 bases sitting between them. This CDR3 has 15 amino acids.

This clone turned up a few times. The rearrangement uses TRBV2 and TRBJ2-1; 9 nucleotides match TRBD1. Germline V gene lookup returns CDR1 SNHLY and CDR2 FYNNEI. The junction had 7 bases not matched to a gene; V was cut back by 5 bases and J by 5 bases. CDR3 length equals 15 residues. The CDR3 DNA follows: TGTGCCAGCAGTCTTGGACAGGGGTACGACAATGAGCAGTTCTTC. It codes for CASSLGQGYDNEQFF.

This rearrangement joins TRBV6-9 to TRBJ1-5; D possibly corresponds to TRBD1 (6 bases). This CDR3 is built from 20 residues. Germline values: CDR1 MNHGY, CDR2 SVAAGI. V shed 4 bases and J shed 0 bases, with 25 bases lying between them. CDR3 sequence: CASSFVPPGQTPFSNQPQHF. The CDR3 bases are TGTGCCAGCAGTTTTGTACCCCCCGGACAGACACCTTTTAGCAATCAGCCCCAGCATTTT.

The chain recombines TRBV6-1 with TRBJ2-5; D is ambiguous. CDR1 and CDR2 from the germline V gene are MNHNS and SASEGT. The CDR3 is 15 residues long. Between the trimmed V and J ends, which lost 3 bases and 2 bases, there was a span of 13 bases. The chain's CDR3 is CASSDVWANQETQYF. The CDR3 DNA reads as TGTGCCAGCAGTGATGTGTGGGCTAATCAAGAGACCCAGTACTTC.

CDR3 sequence: CASRDRVGDYTF. For the CDR3, the DNA is TGTGCCAGCAGAGACAGGGTGGGAGACTACACCTTC. The chain has TRBV7-2 and TRBJ1-2; 7 bases line up with TRBD1. The CDR3 has 12 amino acids. Germline V gene data show CDR1 as SGHTA and CDR2 as FQGNSA. Trimming cost V 6 bases and J 10 bases; bases outside gene matches: 8.

V is TRBV30 and J is TRBJ1-3; a possible D gene is TRBD1 (5 bases). The germline gives CDR1 GTSNPN, CDR2 SVGIG (reference sequence). Trimming removed 4 bases at V and 1 base at J, with 11 bases between. This CDR3 has 14 residues. The CDR3 loop is CAWKLGVSGNTIYF. CDR3 in DNA: TGTGCCTGGAAATTAGGGGTATCTGGAAACACCATATATTTT.

This clone was found once. The rearrangement uses TRBV6-6 and TRBJ2-5, with 10 bases aligning to TRBD1. The CDR3 extends over 15 amino acids. The germline CDR1 and CDR2 sequences are MNHNY and SVGAGI (reference sequence). V was clipped by 6 bases and J by 5 bases; unmatched bases: 9. CDR3 sequence (DNA): TGTGCCAGCAGCCCCGGGACAGGGGTAAAGGAGACCCAGTACTTC. Encoded protein: CASSPGTGVKETQYF.

This chain uses TRBV5-4 with TRBJ2-2, with 8 bases that match TRBD2. Germline V CDR1 and CDR2: SGHNT, YYREEE (reference sequence). The J segment lost 2 bases and the V segment lost 4 bases, leaving 7 bases of the junction unmatched. The CDR3 consists of 16 residues. CDR3 DNA sequence: TGTGCCAGCAGCCCGGGGACTAGGACCAACACCGGGGAGCTGTTTTTT. Encoded protein: CASSPGTRTNTGELFF.

This chain connects TRBV2 to TRBJ1-2; 7 positions match TRBD1. Losses at the gene ends were 8 bases for V and 4 bases for J; bases not matched to a gene: 10. Germline assignment: CDR1 SNHLY and CDR2 FYNNEI. This CDR3 has 14 residues. CDR3 amino acids: CASSLQGVSYGYTF. CDR3 bases: TGTGCCAGCTCCCTCCAGGGGGTAAGCTATGGCTACACCTTC.

V usage is TRBV7-9 and J usage is TRBJ2-6, with D maybe TRBD1 (5 bases). Germline V gene lookup returns CDR1 SEHNR and CDR2 FQNEAQ (reference sequence). This CDR3 region has 14 residues. Trimming cost V 2 bases and J 3 bases, with 5 bases left between them. CDR3 protein: CASSLRGGANVLTF. CDR3 DNA: TGTGCCAGCAGCTTAAGGGGTGGGGCCAACGTCCTGACTTTC.

The chain is built from TRBV18 and TRBJ1-1; TRBD1 agrees at 8 bases. V was pared by 1 base and J by 5 bases, with 3 bases of the junction left unmatched. CDR1 is KGHSH, CDR2 LQKENI, per germline. The CDR3 has 14 residues. The DNA of the CDR3 is TGTGCCAGCTCACCACTTACAGGGGGAACTGAAGCTTTCTTT. This translates into CASSPLTGGTEAFF.

The CDR3 spells CAIRPIITGSGNTIYF. The CDR3 region has the DNA TGTGCCATCAGGCCCATCATTACCGGCTCTGGAAACACCATATATTTT. This sequence joins TRBV10-3 and TRBJ1-3; D is unresolved. The V and J ends lost 6 bases and 0 bases respectively, with 15 bases between them. The CDR3 has 16 residues. Germline V gives CDR1 ENHRY, CDR2 SYGVKD.

The chain recombines TRBV6-2 or TRBV6-3 with TRBJ1-2; no firm D call. Germline values: CDR1 MNHEY, CDR2 SVGEGT. The V and J ends lost 2 bases and 5 bases respectively, with 12 bases between them. The CDR3 has 14 residues. CDR3 sequence reads: CASSYTATEYGYTF. The CDR3 DNA reads as TGTGCCAGCAGTTACACAGCCACCGAGTATGGCTACACCTTC.